This T cell receptor beta chain derives from a study of blood T cell repertoires in COVID-19. Whole-study context: The analysed material was cDNA or gDNA that came from T cells, B-cell-depleted T cells, or PBMCs.

Germline CDR1 and CDR2: LGHNA and YNFKEQ. The CDR3 is 19 amino acids. V trimming: 2 bases; J trimming: 0 bases; junction bases outside the gene matches: 4. The repertoire was sequenced with immunoSEQ multiplex PCR; TCRdb's copy has only in-frame clones and lacks some. This sample has around 80,000 clones; almost 85% occur once, and the top ten carry less than 15%. Sequencing was done on a sample of peripheral blood. This clonotype was sampled from a man older than 75 with acute or convalescent COVID-19. This chain joins TRBV4-2 and TRBJ2-1, with 16 bases matching TRBD2. CDR3 sequence: CASSQTGLAGGSSYNEQFF. The CDR3 DNA is TGTGCCAGCAGCCAAACGGGACTAGCGGGGGGGAGCTCCTACAATGAGCAGTTCTTC.